This record concerns one T cell receptor beta chain sequence. The sample belongs to a study of blood T cell repertoires in COVID-19. Study-level information: Donors in the United States, Italy and Spain gave samples during acute or convalescent COVID-19. Nucleic acid was either cDNA or gDNA, and it came from T cells, B-cell-depleted T cells, or PBMCs.

The CDR3 contains 15 residues. Trimming removed 4 bases at V and 6 bases at J, with 15 bases between. CDR1 is SEHNR and CDR2 is FQNEAQ in the germline V gene (reference sequence). Authors' methods: By means of reference gene primer amplification, nucleated cell counts were estimated. Assay: immunoSEQ multiplex PCR; the TCRdb copy retains only in-frame clones and omits some. V and J calls and clone size are copied from that table; D and trimming were computed from the DNA. Seen here are 130,000 to 150,000 clones, about 90% observed once, and the top ten hold about 6%. The sequenced sample consisted of peripheral blood. The chain has TRBV7-9 and TRBJ2-2; TRBD1 is a possible D gene (5 bases). This sequence originates from a man older than 75 with acute or convalescent COVID-19. CDR3 amino acids: CASSSPGSKAGELFF. The CDR3 nucleotides are TGTGCCAGCAGCTCTCCAGGGTCGAAGGCCGGGGAGCTGTTTTTT.